This T cell receptor beta chain was sequenced in a study of shared clonotypes between healthy human individuals. Overall study: Sampling drew on donors who were a couple of women and three men aged 18 to 49.

V lost 0 bases and J 4 bases, leaving 4 bases between the germline ends. The V gene's germline CDR1 is SGHDT and CDR2 YYEEEE. This CDR3 is 12 amino acids long. This clone was seen once. Clones were sequenced by immunoSEQ multiplex PCR, and TCRdb holds only the in-frame ones, with some missing. Altogether around 430,000 clones are present, 79% being singletons, with the ten largest covering around 13%. Sequenced sample: PBMCs. The chain links TRBV5-6 to TRBJ1-1; unclear D gene. The source of this sequence is a woman between 35 and 50 years old in good health. Some clones in this sample may be carry-over from other donors' samples. The CDR3: CASSLGSTEAFF. CDR3 in DNA: TGTGCCAGCAGCTTGGGCAGCACTGAAGCTTTCTTT.